This passage covers 14 T cell receptor beta chains from one sample sequenced in a study of T cell repertoires in cytomegalovirus infection. TCRdb reprocessed the reads via MiXCR and lists one record per CDR3 protein. The sample records more than 200,000 distinct CDR3 sequences, roughly 10% being singletons. The sample consisted of PBMCs. The receptors shown here come from a human donor in good health (CMV status not recorded). Some clones in this sample may be carry-over from other donors' samples.

This clonotype occurred many times. The rearrangement joins TRBV7-2 to TRBJ2-7, with no clear D. The germline V and J ends were trimmed by 2 bases and 6 bases, with 14 bases remaining between them. Germline-derived CDR1 and CDR2 are SGHTA and FQGNSA. This CDR3 is built from 14 residues. The CDR3 DNA reads TGTGCCAGCAGCTTAAGTCGAGGATCGGGCGAGCAGTACTTC. Its translation is CASSLSRGSGEQYF.

This clonotype was observed many times. J is TRBJ1-3 and V is TRBV6-2 or TRBV6-3, with D unresolved. Trimming stripped 5 bases from V and 7 bases from J, with 9 bases between. The CDR3 runs to 12 residues. Looked up from germline, CDR1 is MNHEY and CDR2 is SVGEGT. CDR3 in amino acids: CASSRSGNTIYF. The CDR3 DNA sequence: TGTGCCAGCAGTCGGAGTGGGAACACCATATATTTT.

This clonotype was observed at least ten times. This chain uses TRBV7-8 with TRBJ2-7, with 9 bases fitting TRBD1. The V segment lost 5 bases and the J segment 3 bases; nucleotides outside the gene matches: 5. CDR3 length: 14 residues. Germline V lookup: CDR1 SGHVS, CDR2 FQNEAQ. This CDR3 is CASSIGTGHYEQYF. In nucleotides, the CDR3 is TGTGCCAGCAGCATAGGGACAGGGCACTACGAGCAGTACTTC.

In this sample, this clonotype turned up many times. The V call is TRBV7-2, the J call TRBJ2-2; TRBD2 aligns across 8 bases. This CDR3 is 17 amino acids long. V trimming: 7 bases; J trimming: 0 bases; junction bases outside the gene matches: 10. Germline loops: CDR1 SGHTA, CDR2 FQGNSA. The CDR3 reads CASNHPAGGSNTGELFF. As DNA, the CDR3 is TGTGCCAGCAACCACCCGGCGGGAGGCTCGAACACCGGGGAGCTGTTTTTT.

This clonotype was detected many times. The rearrangement links TRBV7-2 to TRBJ1-3; TRBD1 is a possible D gene (5 bases). The germline gives CDR1 SGHTA, CDR2 FQGNSA. The CDR3 is made up of 18 amino acids. V shed 2 bases and J shed 4 bases, with 21 bases lying between them. The CDR3, as DNA: TGTGCCAGCAGCTTACGACCCCGGGACGCACGAACGGGAAACACCATATATTTT. Translated: CASSLRPRDARTGNTIYF.

This clonotype was seen repeatedly, ten times or more. The V gene is TRBV7-2, the J gene TRBJ1-6, with TRBD1 as a possible D gene (5 bases). The CDR3 length is 18 residues. V was shortened by 5 bases and J by 0 bases, with 17 bases between the two germline ends. Germline-derived CDR1 and CDR2 are SGHTA and FQGNSA. DNA of the CDR3: TGTGCCAGCAGCCAGTGGACACCATCAAACTCCTATAATTCACCCCTCCACTTT. It yields the protein CASSQWTPSNSYNSPLHF.

This rearrangement joins TRBV7-9 to TRBJ1-1, with D possibly being TRBD1 (6 bases). Per the germline V gene, CDR1 is SEHNR and CDR2 is FQNEAQ (reference sequence). The CDR3 contains 13 residues. V lost 6 bases and J 4 bases, leaving 12 bases between the germline ends. Written as DNA, the CDR3 is TGTGCCAGCAGTCACAGGGTCCCCACTGAAGCTTTCTTT. Translated, it gives CASSHRVPTEAFF. Supplemented by reference TRBV7-9 and TRBJ1-1, the full variable domain reads DTGVSQNPRHKITKRGQNVTFRCDPISEHNRLYWYRQTLGQGPEFLTYFQNEAQLEKSRLLSDRFSAERPKGSFSTLEIQRTEQGDSAMYLCASSHRVPTEAFFGQGTRLTVV.

The table lists this clonotype with many counts. V is TRBV7-8 and J is TRBJ2-7, with D perhaps matching TRBD2 (7 bases). This CDR3 is built from 14 residues. Germline CDR1 is SGHVS and CDR2 is FQNEAQ. Trimming left V 5 bases short and J 7 bases short, with 18 bases between. The CDR3 nucleotides are TGTGCCAGCAGCCGAGGGGGGGCGGGGAATGAGCAGTACTTC. Amino acids: CASSRGGAGNEQYF.

Ten or more counts support this clonotype. The genes are TRBV7-2 and TRBJ2-3; D is possibly TRBD2 (6 bases). The CDR3 spans 13 residues. In germline, CDR1 is SGHTA, CDR2 FQGNSA. The ends were cut back, 5 bases at V and 4 bases at J, with 10 bases in the middle. In DNA, the CDR3 is TGTGCCAGCAGCGGAGGGACTTCAGATACGCAGTATTTT. This translates into CASSGGTSDTQYF.

This clonotype has a handful of counts. The chain couples TRBV9 to TRBJ2-7; D remains unclear. Germline V gives CDR1 SGDLS, CDR2 YYNGEE. The CDR3 is 15 residues long. Trimming left V 0 bases short and J 1 base short, with 11 bases between. CDR3 residues: CASSVDSYSSYEQYF. DNA for the CDR3: TGTGCCAGCAGCGTAGACTCGTATTCGTCCTACGAGCAGTACTTC.

The chain combines TRBV6-2 or TRBV6-3 with TRBJ2-6; 7 bases are shared with TRBD1. The germline V gene encodes CDR1 MNHEY and CDR2 SVGEGT. The CDR3 runs to 15 residues. Germline trimming cut 6 bases from V and 5 bases from J; bases unmatched to any gene: 7. In DNA, the CDR3 is TGTGCCAGCAGGGAACAGGGGCACCGGGCCAACGTCCTGACTTTC. Encoded protein: CASREQGHRANVLTF.

This clonotype appeared many times. This rearrangement joins TRBV12-3 or TRBV12-4 to TRBJ2-3; TRBD2 agrees at 7 bases. Trimming took 3 bases from V and 3 from J; bases not matched to a gene: 6. CDR3 length equals 15 residues. CDR3 loop: CASSFMSGKTDTQYF. CDR3 bases: TGTGCCAGCAGTTTTATGAGCGGGAAGACAGATACGCAGTATTTT.

A few counts support this clonotype. The chain has TRBV10-3 and TRBJ2-7; unclear D gene. CDR1 ENHRY and CDR2 SYGVKD come from the germline V gene. The CDR3 extends over 14 amino acids. Trimming cost V 0 bases and J 0 bases, with 6 bases left between them. The chain's CDR3 is CAISESGDSYEQYF. Here the CDR3 DNA reads TGTGCCATCAGTGAGTCTGGCGACTCCTACGAGCAGTACTTC.

This clonotype came up many times. The chain links TRBV6-2 or TRBV6-3 to TRBJ2-1; D might be TRBD1 or TRBD2, each matching 7 bases. The CDR3 is 18 residues long. Trimming left V 5 bases short and J 3 bases short, with 23 bases between. Germline CDR1 reads MNHEY; CDR2 reads SVGEGT. This CDR3 reads CASSPQGKEAGVYNEQFF. As DNA, the CDR3 is TGTGCCAGCAGTCCACAGGGGAAAGAGGCGGGAGTCTACAATGAGCAGTTCTTC.